This T cell receptor (beta chain) was found in a study of cytomegalovirus exposure and HLA in healthy donors. PCR involved 60 Vbeta and 13 Jbeta primers. Sequencing used immunoSEQ multiplex PCR; TCRdb keeps in-frame clones, though not all of them. The sample consists of about 120,000 clones, about 70% of them appearing once. Study-level points and caveats: Later analysis suggested most CMV-associated TCR beta chains were HLA-restricted. Based on reports, TCR beta sequences accurately predicted HLA-A and HLA-B alleles for most subjects.

Notes on this clone: Antigen: not known.

Trimming took 6 bases from V and 1 from J; bases not matched to a gene: 2. This CDR3 has 15 residues. The germline CDR1 and CDR2 sequences are MNHEY and SVGAGI. The chain uses TRBV6-5 and TRBJ2-6, with 8 nucleotides matching TRBD1. The sample comprised PBMCs. This receptor was taken from a woman aged 40 to 50 in good health and CMV-seropositive. Here the CDR3 DNA reads TGTGCCAGCAGACGACAGGGGTCTGGGGCCAACGTCCTGACTTTC. Protein sequence: CASRRQGSGANVLTF.